The next 16 T cell receptor beta chains were all read from a single sample in a study of control samples from healthy donors and cancer patients. Repertoires were generated with immunoSEQ multiplex PCR, while TCRdb's copy carries only in-frame clones and drops some. The table has around 30,000 clones, under 95% seen once; the top ten hold around 1.8%. The specimen was PBMCs. All receptors come from a man aged 40-50 years with colorectal cancer.

The rearrangement uses TRBV29-1 and TRBJ2-1; 15 bases map to TRBD2. The CDR3 spans 15 residues. CDR1 is SQVTM, CDR2 ANQGSEA, per germline. The trim removed 7 bases at V and 3 bases at J, leaving 4 bases unmatched. The CDR3: CSAGTSGGFYNEQFF. CDR3 in DNA: TGCAGCGCGGGGACTAGCGGGGGGTTCTACAATGAGCAGTTCTTC.

J is TRBJ1-2 and V is TRBV6-2 or TRBV6-3, with D possibly TRBD1 on 6 matching bases. The germline CDR1 and CDR2 sequences are MNHEY and SVGEGT. Trimming stripped 0 bases from V and 4 bases from J, with 9 bases between. This CDR3 has 14 residues. CDR3 sequence reads: CASSYSGQTYGYTF. The CDR3 nucleotides are TGTGCCAGCAGTTACTCCGGACAGACCTATGGCTACACCTTC.

The chain carries TRBV5-1 and TRBJ1-1; no reliable D call. The germline V gene encodes CDR1 SGHRS and CDR2 YFSETQ. This CDR3 is 15 amino acids long. The V end lost 4 bases, the J end lost 0 bases, and 13 bases lay between the germline ends. CDR3 sequence reads: CASSRIRALNTEAFF. CDR3 DNA sequence: TGCGCCAGCAGCCGGATAAGAGCCCTGAACACTGAAGCTTTCTTT.

The chain carries TRBV4-3 and TRBJ2-5; 13 nucleotides agree with TRBD2. This CDR3 is built from 18 residues. Germline CDR1 LGHNA, CDR2 YSLEER. With 3 bases clipped from V and 4 bases from J, the junction kept 11 bases outside the gene matches. The CDR3 sequence is CASSQEVTSGGARETQYF. The CDR3 nucleotides read TGCGCCAGCAGCCAGGAAGTCACTAGCGGGGGGGCGAGAGAGACCCAGTACTTC.

The chain links TRBV7-2 to TRBJ2-7; D not certain. The germline gives CDR1 SGHTA, CDR2 FQGNSA. This CDR3 region has 14 residues. The germline V and J ends were trimmed by 1 base and 2 bases, with 9 bases remaining between them. For the CDR3, the DNA is TGTGCCAGCAGCTTAGGTTCCTCCACCTACGAGCAGTACTTC. Encoded protein: CASSLGSSTYEQYF.

The chain recombines TRBV21-1 with TRBJ1-5; the DNA was not used to check the table's D call, TRBD1. TRBV21-1 constitutes a pseudogene. The CDR3 is 15 amino acids. CDR3 nucleotides: TGTGCCAGCCTCATAATCCCCTCAGGGGAACAGCCCCAGCATTTT. Protein product: CASLIIPSGEQPQHF.

V is TRBV7-9 and J is TRBJ2-7; TRBD1 might be the D (6 bases). V was shortened by 5 bases and J by 6 bases, with 11 bases between the two germline ends. Per the germline V gene, CDR1 is SEHNR and CDR2 is FQNEAQ (reference sequence). The CDR3 consists of 12 residues. The CDR3 DNA is TGTGCCAGCAGCCGAACAGGGACCGAGCAGTACTTC. It specifies CASSRTGTEQYF.

This clone is a singleton in its sample. The V gene is TRBV11-2, the J gene TRBJ1-1, with unresolved D. The germline V gene has CDR1 SGHAT and CDR2 FQNNGV. V lost 8 bases and J lost 1, with 11 bases in between. This CDR3 is 13 amino acids long. The CDR3 nucleotides are TGTGCCAGCGGGAACTCGGGGAACACTGAAGCTTTCTTT. Translating it yields CASGNSGNTEAFF. The full variable domain, with the rest looked up from reference TRBV11-2 and TRBJ1-1, is EAGVAQSPRYKIIEKRQSVAFWCNPISGHATLYWYQQILGQGPKLLIQFQNNGVVDDSQLPKDRFSAERLKGVDSTLKIQPAKLEDSAVYLCASGNSGNTEAFFGQGTRLTVV.

This clone came up once. V and J are TRBV5-1 and TRBJ2-3, with D unresolved. CDR3 length equals 13 residues. Trimming cost V 4 bases and J 2 bases, with 8 bases left between them. The germline V gene has CDR1 SGHRS and CDR2 YFSETQ. This CDR3 is CASSARYTDTQYF. CDR3 DNA: TGCGCCAGCAGCGCTCGGTACACAGATACGCAGTATTTT.

V usage is TRBV19 and J usage is TRBJ1-3, with TRBD1 identical over 8 bases. Per germline, CDR1 LNHDA and CDR2 SQIVND (reference sequence). The CDR3 totals 16 residues. J gave up 0 bases and V 3 bases, and 4 bases lay outside the gene matches. The CDR3 loop is CASSMTGDLSGNTIYF. The CDR3 DNA follows: TGTGCCAGTAGTATGACAGGGGACCTCTCTGGAAACACCATATATTTT.

V is TRBV2 and J is TRBJ2-5; the D call may be TRBD1 or TRBD2 (6 bases each). With 6 bases removed from V and 2 bases from J, the gap between germline ends came to 16 bases. CDR1 and CDR2 (germline): SNHLY, FYNNEI. The CDR3 spans 15 residues. The CDR3 coding sequence is TGTGCCAGCAGCGCCCCCCGGGGGCAACAAGAGACCCAGTACTTC. It specifies CASSAPRGQQETQYF. Together with reference TRBV2 and TRBJ2-5, the CDR3 gives the full variable domain: EPEVTQTPSHQVTQMGQEVILRCVPISNHLYFYWYRQILGQKVEFLVSFYNNEISEKSEIFDDQFSVERPDGSNFTLKIRSTKLEDSAMYFCASSAPRGQQETQYFGPGTRLLVL.

This chain's CDR3 is CASSEPGLYNSPLHF. CDR3 sequence (DNA): TGTGCCAGCAGTGAACCCGGGCTCTATAATTCACCCCTCCACTTT. The chain is built from TRBV6-1 and TRBJ1-6, with D unclear. V was cut by 2 bases and J by 3 bases, with 8 bases left in between. Germline V gene data show CDR1 as MNHNS and CDR2 as SASEGT. The CDR3 length is 15 residues.

The chain carries TRBV11-3 and TRBJ1-1, with 11 bases fitting TRBD1. Trimming cost V 1 base and J 5 bases; bases outside gene matches: 12. Germline CDR1 SGHNT, CDR2 YENEEA. CDR3 length equals 18 residues. Written as DNA, the CDR3 is TGTGCCAGCAGCTTAGGGATGGGACAGGGGGTTTCCGGGACTGAAGCTTTCTTT. Translation gives CASSLGMGQGVSGTEAFF.

The chain couples TRBV5-6 to TRBJ1-2; no clear D. Germline V gene lookup returns CDR1 SGHDT and CDR2 YYEEEE. The CDR3 is 15 amino acids. V was shortened by 4 bases and J by 4 bases, with 17 bases between the two germline ends. The CDR3 protein is CASSPPLPGRYGYTF. DNA for the CDR3: TGTGCCAGCAGCCCGCCGCTACCTGGGCGCTATGGCTACACCTTC. Full variable domain (missing parts from reference TRBV5-6 and TRBJ1-2): DAGVTQSPTHLIKTRGQQVTLRCSPKSGHDTVSWYQQALGQGPQFIFQYYEEEERQRGNFPDRFSGHQFPNYSSELNVNALLLGDSALYLCASSPPLPGRYGYTFGSGTRLTVV.

The V call is TRBV7-9, the J call TRBJ2-3; 9 nucleotides align to TRBD1. The CDR3 loop spans 14 amino acids. Germline V CDR1 and CDR2: SEHNR, FQNEAQ (reference sequence). The J segment lost 4 bases and the V segment lost 8 bases, leaving 7 bases of the junction unmatched. CDR3 sequence (DNA): TGTGCCAGCGGGGTGGGACAGGGCGCAGATACGCAGTATTTT. It translates to CASGVGQGADTQYF.

CDR3 coding DNA: TGTGCCAGCAGCTACCCCGGGACAGGGGTTAAAGGCTACACCTTC. This gives the protein CASSYPGTGVKGYTF. The chain carries TRBV5-4 and TRBJ1-2; TRBD1 aligns across 10 bases. The CDR3 spans 15 residues. Germline V gene lookup returns CDR1 SGHNT and CDR2 YYREEE (reference sequence). V lost 3 bases and J lost 8; bases outside the gene matches: 10.